Listed below are T cell receptor beta chains from one sample, sequenced in a study of blood T cells in healthy people across ages. TCRdb processed the 5' RACE reads anew with MiXCR; each CDR3 protein has one entry. The table shows approximately 770,000 distinct CDR3 sequences, with 55% to 75% occurring only once. Sequencing input: blood. These TCRs come from a man aged 25-45 years in good health. Each CDR3 is given with its conserved first and last residue. The D gene is left open where the match is weak. The listing skips clone size in some rows; elsewhere it reads once, few, many or a size class.

abundance: -
d_gene: -
j_gene: TRBJ2-1
v_gene: TRBV3-1
CDR3aa: CASSHTGYGYNEQFF
CDR3nt: TGTGCCAGCAGCCACACCGGGTATGGCTACAACGAGCAGTTCTTC

abundance: -
d_gene: TRBD1
j_gene: TRBJ2-7
v_gene: TRBV25-1
CDR3aa: CASSAGVPGQGFKQYF
CDR3nt: TGTGCCAGCAGTGCGGGGGTTCCGGGACAGGGTTTCAAGCAGTACTTC

abundance: -
d_gene: -
j_gene: TRBJ1-2
v_gene: TRBV12-3/TRBV12-4
CDR3aa: CASREVHNYGYTF
CDR3nt: TGTGCCAGCAGGGAGGTCCATAACTATGGCTACACCTTC

abundance: few
d_gene: -
j_gene: TRBJ2-3
v_gene: TRBV7-9
CDR3aa: CASSPDWPPAQYF
CDR3nt: TGTGCCAGCAGCCCCGACTGGCCACCAGCGCAGTATTTT

abundance: -
d_gene: -
j_gene: TRBJ2-6
v_gene: TRBV7-2
CDR3aa: CASSNRGSGANVPTF
CDR3nt: TGTGCCAGCAGCAATAGGGGATCAGGGGCCAACGTCCCGACTTTC

abundance: -
d_gene: -
j_gene: TRBJ1-1
v_gene: TRBV10-3
CDR3aa: CAISEGWGGDTEAFF
CDR3nt: TGTGCCATCAGTGAAGGGTGGGGAGGGGACACTGAAGCTTTCTTT

abundance: -
d_gene: TRBD2
j_gene: TRBJ2-2
v_gene: TRBV6-5
CDR3aa: CASSLLAGGLGGELFF
CDR3nt: TGTGCCAGCAGTTTACTAGCGGGGGGGCTTGGCGGGGAGCTGTTTTTT

abundance: -
d_gene: TRBD2
j_gene: TRBJ2-1
v_gene: TRBV7-9
CDR3aa: CASSLTERGRYNEQFF
CDR3nt: TGTGCCAGCAGCCTCACCGAGCGGGGACGCTACAATGAGCAGTTCTTC

abundance: -
d_gene: -
j_gene: TRBJ2-1
v_gene: TRBV29-1
CDR3aa: CSALVNPNEQFF
CDR3nt: TGCAGCGCTCTAGTGAACCCCAATGAGCAGTTCTTC

abundance: -
d_gene: TRBD1
j_gene: TRBJ2-6
v_gene: TRBV12-3/TRBV12-4
CDR3aa: CASSGGWTGRGANVLTF
CDR3nt: TGTGCCAGCAGTGGCGGCTGGACAGGGCGAGGGGCCAACGTCCTGACTTTC

abundance: few
d_gene: -
j_gene: TRBJ2-3
v_gene: TRBV5-1
CDR3aa: CASSFGVGPDTQYF
CDR3nt: TGCGCCAGCAGCTTTGGTGTAGGGCCGGATACGCAGTATTTT

abundance: -
d_gene: TRBD1
j_gene: TRBJ1-2
v_gene: TRBV6-2/TRBV6-3
CDR3aa: CASTRDRGPYGYTF
CDR3nt: TGTGCCAGCACCCGGGACAGGGGACCCTATGGCTACACCTTC

abundance: few
d_gene: -
j_gene: TRBJ1-6
v_gene: TRBV7-9
CDR3aa: CASSLRLGLLHF
CDR3nt: TGTGCCAGCAGCTTGCGTTTGGGACTCCTCCACTTT

abundance: -
d_gene: TRBD2
j_gene: TRBJ2-3
v_gene: TRBV27
CDR3aa: CASSLMRGVDTQYF
CDR3nt: TGTGCCAGCAGTTTAATGCGGGGGGTTGATACGCAGTATTTT

abundance: -
d_gene: -
j_gene: TRBJ1-2
v_gene: TRBV6-4
CDR3aa: CASRESGGYTF
CDR3nt: TGTGCCAGCAGGGAGTCTGGCGGCTACACCTTC

abundance: few
d_gene: TRBD2
j_gene: TRBJ2-7
v_gene: TRBV29-1
CDR3aa: CSVVPGTSGYEQYF
CDR3nt: TGCAGCGTTGTCCCCGGGACTAGCGGATACGAGCAGTACTTC

abundance: -
d_gene: TRBD1
j_gene: TRBJ2-1
v_gene: TRBV28
CDR3aa: CASLPGRGTGGEQFF
CDR3nt: TGTGCCAGTCTCCCAGGCCGTGGGACAGGGGGTGAGCAGTTCTTC

abundance: many
d_gene: -
j_gene: TRBJ1-1
v_gene: TRBV7-2
CDR3aa: CASSFDRGTEAFF
CDR3nt: TGTGCCAGCAGTTTTGATCGGGGCACTGAAGCTTTCTTT

abundance: -
d_gene: -
j_gene: TRBJ1-6
v_gene: TRBV20-1
CDR3aa: CSAILSSHSSYNSPLHF
CDR3nt: TGCAGTGCTATCTTATCATCCCACAGCTCCTATAATTCACCCCTCCACTTT

abundance: once
d_gene: -
j_gene: TRBJ2-7
v_gene: TRBV7-9
CDR3aa: CASSETAGQWIQYF
CDR3nt: TGTGCCAGCAGCGAAACAGCCGGACAATGGATTCAGTACTTC